This T cell receptor (beta chain) was sequenced for a study of immune evolution from preneoplasia to lung adenocarcinoma. Study-wide findings and caveats: Normal lung had highest clonality; later lesions appeared denser, more diverse.

Concerning this clone: Its specificity is unknown.

Looked up from germline, CDR1 is MNHNS and CDR2 is SASEGT. V shed 4 bases and J 1 base; nucleotides not matched to a gene: 3. This CDR3 is 14 amino acids long. Each case's diagnosis was confirmed by two pathologists on H&E. Macro-dissection enriched premalignant or tumor cells before nucleic acid extraction. The assay was immunoSEQ multiplex PCR, and TCRdb's table has in-frame clones only and misses some. The sample holds about 4,900 clones, around 77% seen once. Sequencing used FFPE minimally invasive lung adenocarcinoma tissue. The clonotype comes from a person between 60 and 79 years old with lung adenocarcinoma. The chain employs TRBV6-1 and TRBJ1-2, with TRBD1 matching 7 bases. The CDR3 DNA is TGTGCCAGCAGTGCTGGACAGGTTAACTATGGCTACACCTTC. This gives the protein CASSAGQVNYGYTF.